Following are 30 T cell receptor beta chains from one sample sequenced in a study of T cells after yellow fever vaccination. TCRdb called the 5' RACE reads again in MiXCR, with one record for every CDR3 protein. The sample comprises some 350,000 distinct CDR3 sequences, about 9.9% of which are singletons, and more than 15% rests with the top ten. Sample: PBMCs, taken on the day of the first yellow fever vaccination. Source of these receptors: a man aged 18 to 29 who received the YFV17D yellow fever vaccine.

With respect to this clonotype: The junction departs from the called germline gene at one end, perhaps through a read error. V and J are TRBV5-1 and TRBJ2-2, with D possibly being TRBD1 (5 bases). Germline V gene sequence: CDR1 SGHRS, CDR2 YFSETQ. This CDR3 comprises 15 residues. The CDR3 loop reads CVSSLDKVDTGELFF. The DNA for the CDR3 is TGCGTCAGCAGCTTGGACAAGGTGGACACCGGGGAGCTGTTTTTT. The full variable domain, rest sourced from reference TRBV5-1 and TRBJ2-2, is KAGVTQTPRYLIKTRGQQVTLSCSPISGHRSVSWYQQTPGQGLQFLFEYFSETQRNKGNFPGRFSGRQFSNSRSEMNVSTLELGDSALYLCVSSLDKVDTGELFFGEGSRLTVL.

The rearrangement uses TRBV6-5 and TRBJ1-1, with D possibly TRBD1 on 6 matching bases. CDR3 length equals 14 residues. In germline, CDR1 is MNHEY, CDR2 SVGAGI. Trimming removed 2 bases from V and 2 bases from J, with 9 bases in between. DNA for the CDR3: TGTGCCAGCAGTTACGGGACATCTAACACTGAAGCTTTCTTT. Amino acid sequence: CASSYGTSNTEAFF.

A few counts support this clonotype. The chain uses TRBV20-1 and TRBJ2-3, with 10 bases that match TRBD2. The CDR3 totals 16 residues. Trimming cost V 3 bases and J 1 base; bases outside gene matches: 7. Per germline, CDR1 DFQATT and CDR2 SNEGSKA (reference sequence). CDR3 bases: TGCAGTGCTAGCGGACTAGCGGAGGTCGGCACAGATACGCAGTATTTT. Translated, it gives CSASGLAEVGTDTQYF.

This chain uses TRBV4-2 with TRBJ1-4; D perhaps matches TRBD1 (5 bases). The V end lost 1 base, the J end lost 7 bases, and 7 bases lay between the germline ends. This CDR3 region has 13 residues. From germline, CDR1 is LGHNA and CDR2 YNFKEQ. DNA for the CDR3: TGTGCCAGCAGCCAAGGCGGGGGTGAAAAACTGTTTTTT. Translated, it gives CASSQGGGEKLFF.

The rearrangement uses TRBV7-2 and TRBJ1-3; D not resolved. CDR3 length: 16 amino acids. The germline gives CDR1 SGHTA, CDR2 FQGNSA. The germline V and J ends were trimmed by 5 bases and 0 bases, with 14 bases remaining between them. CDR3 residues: CASSPSTGISGNTIYF. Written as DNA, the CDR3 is TGTGCCAGCAGCCCCAGTACGGGGATCTCTGGAAACACCATATATTTT.

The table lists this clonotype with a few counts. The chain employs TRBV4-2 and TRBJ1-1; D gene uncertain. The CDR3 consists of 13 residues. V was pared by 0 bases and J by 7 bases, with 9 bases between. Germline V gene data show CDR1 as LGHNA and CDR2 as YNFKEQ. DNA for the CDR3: TGTGCCAGCAGCCAAGAAAACCGCCTTGAAGCTTTCTTT. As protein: CASSQENRLEAFF.

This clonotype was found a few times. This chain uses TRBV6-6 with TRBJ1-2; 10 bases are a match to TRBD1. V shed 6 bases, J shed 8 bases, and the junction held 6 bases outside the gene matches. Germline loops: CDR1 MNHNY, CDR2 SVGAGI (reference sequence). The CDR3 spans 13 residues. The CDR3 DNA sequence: TGTGCCAGCAGCCCCGGGACAGGGGAAGGCTACACCTTC. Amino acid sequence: CASSPGTGEGYTF.

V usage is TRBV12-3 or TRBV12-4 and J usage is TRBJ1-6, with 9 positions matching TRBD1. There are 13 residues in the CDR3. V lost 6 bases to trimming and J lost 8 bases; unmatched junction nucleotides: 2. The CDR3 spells CASRTGGYSPLHF. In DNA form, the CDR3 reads TGTGCCAGCAGGACAGGGGGTTATTCACCCCTCCACTTT.

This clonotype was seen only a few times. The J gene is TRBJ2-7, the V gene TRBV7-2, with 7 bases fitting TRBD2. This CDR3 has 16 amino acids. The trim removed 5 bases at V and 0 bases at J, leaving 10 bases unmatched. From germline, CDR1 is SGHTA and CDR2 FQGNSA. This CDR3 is CASSLVGGGSSYEQYV. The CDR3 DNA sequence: TGTGCCAGCAGCCTAGTGGGGGGGGGAAGCTCCTACGAGCAGTACGTC.

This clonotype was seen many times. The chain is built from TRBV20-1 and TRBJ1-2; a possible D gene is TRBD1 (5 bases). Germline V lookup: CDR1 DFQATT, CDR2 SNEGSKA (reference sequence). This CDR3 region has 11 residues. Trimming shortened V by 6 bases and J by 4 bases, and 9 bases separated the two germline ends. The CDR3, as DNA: TGCAGTGCAAGGGACGGCTATGGCTACACCTTC. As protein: CSARDGYGYTF.

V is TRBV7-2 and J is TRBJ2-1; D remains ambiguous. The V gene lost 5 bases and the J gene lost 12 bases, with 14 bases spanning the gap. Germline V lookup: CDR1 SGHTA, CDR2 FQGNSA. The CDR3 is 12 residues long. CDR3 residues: CASSPQLYGQFF. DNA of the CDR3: TGTGCCAGCAGCCCCCAGCTTTACGGGCAGTTCTTC.

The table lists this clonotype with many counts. CDR3 in amino acids: CASSLEGAVTGELFF. The CDR3, as DNA: TGTGCCAGCAGCTTGGAGGGGGCAGTCACCGGGGAGCTGTTTTTT. The chain is built from TRBV5-6 and TRBJ2-2, with 7 nucleotides matching TRBD1. V gave up 0 bases and J gave up 4 bases; unmatched junction bases: 3. CDR1 and CDR2 (germline): SGHDT, YYEEEE. The CDR3 length is 15 residues.

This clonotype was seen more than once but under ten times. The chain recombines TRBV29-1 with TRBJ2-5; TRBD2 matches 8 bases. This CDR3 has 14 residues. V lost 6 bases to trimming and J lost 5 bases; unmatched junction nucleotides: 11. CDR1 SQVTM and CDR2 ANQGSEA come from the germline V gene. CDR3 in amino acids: CSVLGLAGGETQYF. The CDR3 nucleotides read TGCAGCGTCTTAGGGCTAGCGGGCGGGGAGACCCAGTACTTC.

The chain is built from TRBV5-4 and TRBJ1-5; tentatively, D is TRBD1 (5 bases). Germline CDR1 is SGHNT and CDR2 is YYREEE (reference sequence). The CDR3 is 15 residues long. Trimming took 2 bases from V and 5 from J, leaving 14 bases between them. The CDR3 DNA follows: TGTGCCAGCAGCTTCAGGGATAGACAACATCAGCCCCAGCATTTT. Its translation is CASSFRDRQHQPQHF.

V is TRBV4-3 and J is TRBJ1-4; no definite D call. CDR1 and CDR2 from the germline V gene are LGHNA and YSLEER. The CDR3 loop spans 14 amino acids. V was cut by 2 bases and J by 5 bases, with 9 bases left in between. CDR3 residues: CASSQNTENEKLFF. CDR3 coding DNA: TGCGCCAGCAGCCAAAACACGGAAAATGAAAAACTGTTTTTT.

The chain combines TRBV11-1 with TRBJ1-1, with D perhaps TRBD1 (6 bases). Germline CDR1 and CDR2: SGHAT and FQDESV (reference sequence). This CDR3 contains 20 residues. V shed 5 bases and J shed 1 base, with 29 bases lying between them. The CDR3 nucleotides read TGTGCCAGCAGCCCCGCCTGGGGGGCAGAGACAAAAAATCCGAACACTGAAGCTTTCTTT. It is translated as CASSPAWGAETKNPNTEAFF.

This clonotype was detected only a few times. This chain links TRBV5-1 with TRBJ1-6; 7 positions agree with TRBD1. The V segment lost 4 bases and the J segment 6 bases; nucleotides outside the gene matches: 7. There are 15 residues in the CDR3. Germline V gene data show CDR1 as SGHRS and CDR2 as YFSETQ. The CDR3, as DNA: TGCGCCAGCAGCACCAAACAGGGGATTAATTCACCCCTCCACTTT. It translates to CASSTKQGINSPLHF.

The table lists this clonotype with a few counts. The CDR3, as DNA: TGTGCCAGCAGTCCCCGTCGGCCTTCACCGGTCGGCGAGCAGTACTTC. Protein product: CASSPRRPSPVGEQYF. The chain recombines TRBV6-2 or TRBV6-3 with TRBJ2-7; no reliable D call. V lost 5 bases and J 6 bases, leaving 23 bases between the germline ends. The CDR3 is 16 amino acids. The germline gives CDR1 MNHEY, CDR2 SVGEGT.

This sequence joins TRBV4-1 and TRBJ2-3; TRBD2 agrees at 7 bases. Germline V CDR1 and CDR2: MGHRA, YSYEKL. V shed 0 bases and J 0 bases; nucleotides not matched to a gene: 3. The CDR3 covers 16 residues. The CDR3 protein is CASSQELASSTDTQYF. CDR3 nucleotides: TGCGCCAGCAGCCAAGAACTAGCGTCTAGCACAGATACGCAGTATTTT.

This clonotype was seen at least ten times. The chain's CDR3 is CASAAKFLEVETQYF. The CDR3 bases are TGTGCCAGCGCCGCGAAATTCCTGGAGGTAGAGACCCAGTACTTC. The chain uses TRBV6-1 and TRBJ2-5; a possible D gene is TRBD2 (5 bases). CDR1 is MNHNS and CDR2 is SASEGT in the germline V gene. There are 15 residues in the CDR3. V was clipped by 8 bases and J by 4 bases, with 20 bases between them.

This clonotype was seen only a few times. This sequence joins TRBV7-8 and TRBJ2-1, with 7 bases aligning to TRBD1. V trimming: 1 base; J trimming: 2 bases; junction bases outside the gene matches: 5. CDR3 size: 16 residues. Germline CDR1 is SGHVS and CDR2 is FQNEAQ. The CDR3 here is CASSLGDSQPYNEQFF. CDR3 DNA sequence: TGTGCCAGCAGCTTAGGGGACAGCCAACCCTACAATGAGCAGTTCTTC.

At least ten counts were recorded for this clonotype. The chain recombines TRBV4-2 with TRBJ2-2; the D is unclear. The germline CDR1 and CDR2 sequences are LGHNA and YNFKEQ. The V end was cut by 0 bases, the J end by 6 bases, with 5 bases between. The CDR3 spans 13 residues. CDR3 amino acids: CASSQDRPGELFF. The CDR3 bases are TGTGCCAGCAGCCAAGACAGGCCCGGGGAGCTGTTTTTT.

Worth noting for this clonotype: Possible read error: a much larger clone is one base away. The CDR3, as DNA: TGTGCCAGCAGGGCTCGGACTAGCGGCGATACGCAGTATTTT. Amino acids: CASRARTSGDTQYF. This chain uses TRBV7-9 with TRBJ2-3; 10 nucleotides line up with TRBD2. V dropped 6 bases and J dropped 6; count of bases not matched to a gene: 6. The CDR3 runs 14 residues. Germline V gene lookup returns CDR1 SEHNR and CDR2 FQNEAQ (reference sequence).

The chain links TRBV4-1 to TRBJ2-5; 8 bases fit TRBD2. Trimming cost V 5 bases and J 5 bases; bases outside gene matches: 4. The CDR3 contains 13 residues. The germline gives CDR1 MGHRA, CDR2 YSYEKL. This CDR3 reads CASSSGGLETQYF. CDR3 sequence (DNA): TGCGCCAGCAGCTCGGGGGGGTTGGAGACCCAGTACTTC.

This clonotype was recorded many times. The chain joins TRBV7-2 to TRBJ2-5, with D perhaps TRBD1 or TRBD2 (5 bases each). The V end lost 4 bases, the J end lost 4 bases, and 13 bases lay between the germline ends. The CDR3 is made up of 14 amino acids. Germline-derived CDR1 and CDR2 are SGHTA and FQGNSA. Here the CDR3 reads CASSSNPGAETQYF. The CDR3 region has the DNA TGTGCCAGCAGCTCAAACCCCGGGGCAGAGACCCAGTACTTC.

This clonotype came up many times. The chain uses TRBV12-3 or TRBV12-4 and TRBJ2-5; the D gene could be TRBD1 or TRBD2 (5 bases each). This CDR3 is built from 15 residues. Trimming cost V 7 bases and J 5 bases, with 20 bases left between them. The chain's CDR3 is CASNFWMGVQETQYF. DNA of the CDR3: TGTGCCAGCAATTTTTGGATGGGGGTTCAGGAGACCCAGTACTTC.

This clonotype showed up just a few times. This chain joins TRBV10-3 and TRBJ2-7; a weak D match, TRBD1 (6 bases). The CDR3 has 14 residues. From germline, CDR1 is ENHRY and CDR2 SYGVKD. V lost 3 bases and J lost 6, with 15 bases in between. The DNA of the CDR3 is TGTGCCATCAGTGAACAGGGAAGCGGCGGCGAGCAGTACGTC. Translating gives CAISEQGSGGEQYV.

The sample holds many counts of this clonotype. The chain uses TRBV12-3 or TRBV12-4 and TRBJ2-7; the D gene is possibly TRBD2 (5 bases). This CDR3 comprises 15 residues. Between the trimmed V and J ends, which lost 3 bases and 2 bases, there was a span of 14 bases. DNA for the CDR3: TGTGCCAGCAGTTTTCGGGGAACGCGGCCCTACGAGCAGTACTTC. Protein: CASSFRGTRPYEQYF.

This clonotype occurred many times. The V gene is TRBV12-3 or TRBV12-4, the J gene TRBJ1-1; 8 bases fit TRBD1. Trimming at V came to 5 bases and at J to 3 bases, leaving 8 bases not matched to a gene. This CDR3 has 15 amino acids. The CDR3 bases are TGTGCCAGCAGTCCATGGACAGGGTTGGACACTGAAGCTTTCTTT. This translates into CASSPWTGLDTEAFF.

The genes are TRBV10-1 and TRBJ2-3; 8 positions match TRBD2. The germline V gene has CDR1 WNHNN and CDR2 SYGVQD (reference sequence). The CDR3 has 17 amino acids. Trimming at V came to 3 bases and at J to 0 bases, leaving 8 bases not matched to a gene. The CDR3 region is CASSDPGAGGSTDTQYF. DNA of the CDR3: TGCGCCAGCAGTGACCCTGGTGCGGGGGGCAGCACAGATACGCAGTATTTT.